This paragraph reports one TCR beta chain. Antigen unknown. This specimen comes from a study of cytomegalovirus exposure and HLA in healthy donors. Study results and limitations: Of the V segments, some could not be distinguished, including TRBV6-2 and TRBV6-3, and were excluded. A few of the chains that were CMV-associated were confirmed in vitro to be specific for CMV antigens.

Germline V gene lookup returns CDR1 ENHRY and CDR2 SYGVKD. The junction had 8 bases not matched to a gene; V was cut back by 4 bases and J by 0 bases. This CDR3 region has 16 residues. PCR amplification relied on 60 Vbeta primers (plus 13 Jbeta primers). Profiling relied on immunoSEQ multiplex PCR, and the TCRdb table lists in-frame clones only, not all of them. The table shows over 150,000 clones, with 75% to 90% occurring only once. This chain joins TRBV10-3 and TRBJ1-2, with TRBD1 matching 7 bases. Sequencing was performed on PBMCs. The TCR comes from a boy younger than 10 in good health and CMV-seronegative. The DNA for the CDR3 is TGTGCCATCAGTGCCGGACAGGTGAAATCTAACTATGGCTACACCTTC. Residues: CAISAGQVKSNYGYTF.